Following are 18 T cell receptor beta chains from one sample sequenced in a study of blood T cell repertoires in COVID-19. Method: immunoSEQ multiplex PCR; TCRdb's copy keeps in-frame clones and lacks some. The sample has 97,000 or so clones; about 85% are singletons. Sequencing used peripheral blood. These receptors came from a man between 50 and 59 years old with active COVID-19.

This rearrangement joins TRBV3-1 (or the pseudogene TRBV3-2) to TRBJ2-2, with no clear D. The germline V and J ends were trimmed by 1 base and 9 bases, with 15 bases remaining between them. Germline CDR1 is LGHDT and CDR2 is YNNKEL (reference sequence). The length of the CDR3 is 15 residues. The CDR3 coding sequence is TGTGCCAGCAGCCAAGTCTCACGTGGCGGCCGGGAGCTGTTTTTT. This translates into CASSQVSRGGRELFF.

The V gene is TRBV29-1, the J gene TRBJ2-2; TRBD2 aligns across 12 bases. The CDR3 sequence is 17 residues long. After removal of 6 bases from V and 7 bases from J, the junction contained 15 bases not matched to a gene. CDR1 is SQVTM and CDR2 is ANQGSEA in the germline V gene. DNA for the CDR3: TGCAGCGTCCTTACCTTCGCACTAGCGGGGGGAATCGGGGAGCTGTTTTTT. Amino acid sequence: CSVLTFALAGGIGELFF.

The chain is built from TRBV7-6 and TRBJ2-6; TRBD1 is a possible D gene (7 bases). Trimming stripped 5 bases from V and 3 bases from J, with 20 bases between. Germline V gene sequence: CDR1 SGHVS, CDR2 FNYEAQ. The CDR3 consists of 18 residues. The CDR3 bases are TGTGCCAGCAGCCCGGTGGAAGCAGGGGGGTTTGGGGCCAACGTCCTGACTTTC. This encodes CASSPVEAGGFGANVLTF. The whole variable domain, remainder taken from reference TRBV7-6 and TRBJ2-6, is GAGVSQSPRYKVTKRGQDVALRCDPISGHVSLYWYRQALGQGPEFLTYFNYEAQQDKSGLPNDRFSAERPEGSISTLTIQRTEQRDSAMYRCASSPVEAGGFGANVLTFGAGSRLTVL.

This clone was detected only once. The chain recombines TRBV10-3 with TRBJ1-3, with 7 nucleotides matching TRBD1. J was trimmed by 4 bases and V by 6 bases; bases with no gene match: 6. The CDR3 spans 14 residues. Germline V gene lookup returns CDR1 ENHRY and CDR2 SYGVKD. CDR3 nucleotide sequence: TGTGCCATCAGCGAAGGGGGCTTAGGAAACACCATATATTTT. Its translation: CAISEGGLGNTIYF.

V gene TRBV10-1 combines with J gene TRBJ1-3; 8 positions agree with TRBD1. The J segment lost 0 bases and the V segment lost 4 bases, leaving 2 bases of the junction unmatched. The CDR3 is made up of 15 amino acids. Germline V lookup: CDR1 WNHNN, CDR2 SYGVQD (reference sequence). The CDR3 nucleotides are TGCGCCAGCAGTGGGACAGGGAGCTCTGGAAACACCATATATTTT. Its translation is CASSGTGSSGNTIYF.

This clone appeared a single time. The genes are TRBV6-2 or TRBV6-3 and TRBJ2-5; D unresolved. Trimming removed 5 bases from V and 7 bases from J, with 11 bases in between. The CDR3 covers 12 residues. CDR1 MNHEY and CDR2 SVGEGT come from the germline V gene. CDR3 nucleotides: TGTGCCAGCAGTCGGGTTTTTGGGACCCAGTACTTC. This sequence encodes CASSRVFGTQYF.

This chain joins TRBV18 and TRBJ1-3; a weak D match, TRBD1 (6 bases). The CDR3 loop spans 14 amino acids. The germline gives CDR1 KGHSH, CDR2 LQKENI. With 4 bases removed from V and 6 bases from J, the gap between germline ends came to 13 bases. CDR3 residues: CASSRNRAENTIYF. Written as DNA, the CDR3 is TGTGCCAGCTCACGGAACAGGGCTGAAAACACCATATATTTT.

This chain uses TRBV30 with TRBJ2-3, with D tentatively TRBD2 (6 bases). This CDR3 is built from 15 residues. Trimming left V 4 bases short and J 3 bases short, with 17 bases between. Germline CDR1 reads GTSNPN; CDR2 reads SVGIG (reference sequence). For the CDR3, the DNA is TGTGCCTGGACGCGGGGCGGGGCCTCAACAGATACGCAGTATTTT. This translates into CAWTRGGASTDTQYF.

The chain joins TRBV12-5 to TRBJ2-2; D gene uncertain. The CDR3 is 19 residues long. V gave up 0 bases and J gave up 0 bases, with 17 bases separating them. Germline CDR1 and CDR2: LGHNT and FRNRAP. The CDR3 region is CASGLVRDNLITNTGELFF. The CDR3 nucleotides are TGTGCTAGTGGTTTGGTACGCGACAACCTAATCACGAACACCGGGGAGCTGTTTTTT.

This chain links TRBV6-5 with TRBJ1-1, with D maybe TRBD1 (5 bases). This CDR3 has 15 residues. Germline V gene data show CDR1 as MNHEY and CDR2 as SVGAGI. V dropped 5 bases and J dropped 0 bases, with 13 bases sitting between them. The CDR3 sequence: CASSTSGTLNTEAFF. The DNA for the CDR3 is TGTGCCAGCAGTACTTCCGGGACTTTGAACACTGAAGCTTTCTTT.

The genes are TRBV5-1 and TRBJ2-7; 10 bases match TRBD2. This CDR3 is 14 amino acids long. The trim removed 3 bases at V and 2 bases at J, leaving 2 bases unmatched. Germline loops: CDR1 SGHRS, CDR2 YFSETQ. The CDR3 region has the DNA TGCGCCAGCAGCTCAAGCGGGGGGGCCTACGAGCAGTACTTC. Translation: CASSSSGGAYEQYF.

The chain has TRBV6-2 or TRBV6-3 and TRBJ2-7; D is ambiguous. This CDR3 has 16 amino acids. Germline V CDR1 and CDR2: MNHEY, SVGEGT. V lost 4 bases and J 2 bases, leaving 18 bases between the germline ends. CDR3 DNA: TGTGCCAGCAGTTTTGGTCTCGCGGCCCAAACCTACGAGCAGTACTTC. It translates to CASSFGLAAQTYEQYF.

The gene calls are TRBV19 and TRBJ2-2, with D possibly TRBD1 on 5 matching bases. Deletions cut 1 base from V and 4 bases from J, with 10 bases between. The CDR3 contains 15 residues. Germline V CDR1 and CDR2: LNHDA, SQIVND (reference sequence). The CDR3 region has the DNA TGTGCCAGTAGTATAGGGCAGGGTTTCACCGGGGAGCTGTTTTTT. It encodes CASSIGQGFTGELFF. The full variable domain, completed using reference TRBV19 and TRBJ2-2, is DGGITQSPKYLFRKEGQNVTLSCEQNLNHDAMYWYRQDPGQGLRLIYYSQIVNDFQKGDIAEGYSVSREKKESFPLTVTSAQKNPTAFYLCASSIGQGFTGELFFGEGSRLTVL.

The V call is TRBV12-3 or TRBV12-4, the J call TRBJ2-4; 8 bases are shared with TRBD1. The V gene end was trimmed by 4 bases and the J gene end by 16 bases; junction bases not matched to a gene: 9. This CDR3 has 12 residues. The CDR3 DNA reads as TGTGCCAGCAGTTCCCCCGGGACAGGCTTATACTTC. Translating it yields CASSSPGTGLYF.

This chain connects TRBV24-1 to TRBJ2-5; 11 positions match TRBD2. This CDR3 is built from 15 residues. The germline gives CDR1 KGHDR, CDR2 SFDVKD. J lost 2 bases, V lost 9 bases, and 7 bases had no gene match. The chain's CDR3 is CATRLAGRLQETQYF. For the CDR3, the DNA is TGTGCCACCCGACTAGCGGGGAGATTACAAGAGACCCAGTACTTC.

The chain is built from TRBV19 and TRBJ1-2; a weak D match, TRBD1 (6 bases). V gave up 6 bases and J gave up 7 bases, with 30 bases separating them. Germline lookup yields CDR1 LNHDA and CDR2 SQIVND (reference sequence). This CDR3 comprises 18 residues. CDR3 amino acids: CASSQMSGGLQILAGYTF. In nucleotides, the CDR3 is TGTGCCAGTAGCCAAATGAGCGGGGGGCTGCAAATCCTTGCTGGCTACACCTTC.

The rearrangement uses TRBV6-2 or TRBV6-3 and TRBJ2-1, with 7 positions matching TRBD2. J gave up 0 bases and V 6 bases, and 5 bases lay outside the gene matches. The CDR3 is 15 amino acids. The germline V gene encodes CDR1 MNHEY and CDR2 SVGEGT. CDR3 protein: CASSRSGTSYNEQFF. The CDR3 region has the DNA TGTGCCAGCAGCCGGAGCGGGACCTCCTACAATGAGCAGTTCTTC.

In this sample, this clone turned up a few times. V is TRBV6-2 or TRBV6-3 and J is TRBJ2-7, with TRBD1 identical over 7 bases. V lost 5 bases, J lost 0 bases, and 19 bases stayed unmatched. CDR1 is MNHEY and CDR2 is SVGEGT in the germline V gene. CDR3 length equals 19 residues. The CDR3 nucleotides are TGTGCCAGCAGTCTTTCCCTTAAGGGGACAGCTCCGTCCTCCTACGAGCAGTACTTC. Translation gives CASSLSLKGTAPSSYEQYF.